Listed below are T cell receptor beta chains from one sample, sequenced in a study of a mutant IDH1 vaccine in newly diagnosed glioma. No antigen is known for these receptors. The table came from immunoSEQ multiplex PCR; TCRdb's copy has only in-frame clones and leaves some out. The sample yields around 60,000 clones, approximately 85% seen once. Sequenced material: PBMCs, taken from a glioma patient whose treatment included an IDH1 peptide vaccine. The receptors originated from a man younger than 40 with glioma. Each CDR3 is given with its conserved first and last residue. The order of the fields is D gene, V gene, J gene, clone size, CDR3 DNA, CDR3 protein. The D gene is left open where the match is weak. Clone size is not always given. Where it is, it says once, few, many or a class for expanded clones.

TRBD1	TRBV19	TRBJ1-1	.	TGTGCCAGTAGTAGGGGACAGCTAGAAACTGAAGCTTTCTTT	CASSRGQLETEAFF
TRBD2	TRBV19	TRBJ2-3	.	TGTGCCAGTCGTACCAGTATTGCGGGGGGCTCAGATACGCAGTATTTT	CASRTSIAGGSDTQYF
TRBD1	TRBV18	TRBJ2-7	.	TGTGCCAGCTCACCGGACAGGGTCTCCTACGAGCAGTACTTC	CASSPDRVSYEQYF
.	TRBV4-1	TRBJ2-3	.	TGCGCCAGCAGACTTACCGGGACCGTAACTCTCAGCACAGATACGCAGTATTTT	CASRLTGTVTLSTDTQYF
.	TRBV11-2	TRBJ1-3	.	TGTGCCAGCAGCCTCCAACCCCGGCAGGGAAACACCATATATTTT	CASSLQPRQGNTIYF
TRBD1	TRBV9	TRBJ2-7	.	TGTGCCAGCAGCGCCGGGACAGGGGGTCATCTCGAGCAGTACTTC	CASSAGTGGHLEQYF
.	TRBV7-9	TRBJ2-5	.	TGTGCCAGCAGCTTCCTTCAAGAGACCCAGTACTTC	CASSFLQETQYF
TRBD1	TRBV29-1	TRBJ1-2	.	TGCAGCGTTACCTCGAGAAGTCACAGGGGACTCTATGGCTACACCTTC	CSVTSRSHRGLYGYTF
TRBD2	TRBV10-3	TRBJ2-1	.	TGTGCCATCAGGTCTCAGGCGCTAGCGGGGGGGAATGAGCAGTTCTTC	CAIRSQALAGGNEQFF
.	TRBV19	TRBJ2-5	.	TGTGCCAGTAGTATATATGGGGAGACCCAGTACTTC	CASSIYGETQYF
.	TRBV21-1	TRBJ2-1	.	TGTGCCAGCAGCAAAGTGGGCCGCGGAGTGAGCTCCTACAATGAGCAGTTCTTC	CASSKVGRGVSSYNEQFF
.	TRBV7-8	TRBJ2-3	once	TGTGCCAGCAGCCTTCTACTCGGGGTTAGCACAGATACGCAGTATTTT	CASSLLLGVSTDTQYF
TRBD1	TRBV27	TRBJ2-7	.	TGTGCCAGCAGTTTCAGCTCCGGGACAGTCATGTTTGAGCAGTACTTC	CASSFSSGTVMFEQYF
.	TRBV2	TRBJ2-7	.	TGTGCCAGCACTTCGACGGGATTCTACGAGCAGTACTTC	CASTSTGFYEQYF
.	TRBV20-1	TRBJ1-1	.	TGCAGTGCCTACAGGGCCACTGAAGCTTTCTTT	CSAYRATEAFF
.	TRBV25-1	TRBJ1-2	.	TGTGCCAGCAGTAGCCGGGCCTCAAAATTCCTCTATGGCTACACCTTC	CASSSRASKFLYGYTF
.	TRBV19	TRBJ1-5	few	TGTGCCAGCCGGGGGGCGTCCTACAATCAGCCCCAGCATTTT	CASRGASYNQPQHF
.	TRBV2	TRBJ2-7	once	TGTGCCAGCGGCCGGGACACCGTCTCCTACGAGCAGTACTTC	CASGRDTVSYEQYF
.	TRBV6-4	TRBJ2-4	.	TGTGCCAGCAGTGGGAGTAGCGCCGACATTCAGTACTTC	CASSGSSADIQYF
.	TRBV2	TRBJ1-1	.	TGTGCCAGCAGCACAAAACAAGTCAACACTGAAGCTTTCTTT	CASSTKQVNTEAFF
.	TRBV7-9	TRBJ1-3	once	TGTGCCAGCAGCCTCGCCCCGGGCTCTGGAAACACCATATATTTT	CASSLAPGSGNTIYF
.	TRBV10-1	TRBJ2-3	.	TGCGCCAGCGGAAGCGTACAAGATACGCAGTATTTT	CASGSVQDTQYF
.	TRBV5-4	TRBJ2-7	.	TGTGCCAGCAGCTTGGACGATTCCCCGGCCGAGCAGTACTTC	CASSLDDSPAEQYF
.	TRBV10-1	TRBJ2-2	.	TGCGCCAGCAAGGGGGACGGGGAGCTGTTTTTT	CASKGDGELFF
.	TRBV27	TRBJ1-4	.	TGTGCCAGCAGTTTACACAGAGGGAATGAAAAACTGTTTTTT	CASSLHRGNEKLFF
.	TRBV6-6	TRBJ2-7	.	TGTGCCAGCAATGGACAGTCCACCTTTAGGAGCGAGCAGTACTTC	CASNGQSTFRSEQYF
TRBD2	TRBV7-9	TRBJ2-3	.	TGTGCCAGCAGCACTGCGCGCGGGGGTGCCACAGATACGCAGTATTTT	CASSTARGGATDTQYF
.	TRBV7-9	TRBJ1-1	.	TGTGCCAGCAGCAGCCCGGGACAGAACACTGAAGCTTTCTTT	CASSSPGQNTEAFF
TRBD1	TRBV19	TRBJ2-5	.	TGTGCCAGCACAGGTCGCGCGACAGGGGCAGAGACCCAGTACTTC	CASTGRATGAETQYF
.	TRBV2	TRBJ2-3	.	TGTGCCAGTAGGTGGCGGGGACCTGGAGATACGCAGTATTTT	CASRWRGPGDTQYF
.	TRBV6-5	TRBJ2-5	.	TGTGCCAGCAGTTACATTCGGAAAGAGACCCAGTACTTC	CASSYIRKETQYF
TRBD1	TRBV6-5	TRBJ1-1	.	TGTGCCAGCAGTTCAGACAGGGGGCCGAACACTGAAGCTTTCTTT	CASSSDRGPNTEAFF
.	TRBV18	TRBJ1-3	.	TGTGCCAGCTCACCCAGCACCTCTGGAAACACCATATATTTT	CASSPSTSGNTIYF
TRBD2	TRBV19	TRBJ2-7	.	TGTGCCAGTAGTGCTGGAGTGCGGGGGAATCGGTACGAGCAGTACTTC	CASSAGVRGNRYEQYF
.	TRBV4-1	TRBJ1-1	once	TGCGCCAGCAGCCAAGAGGCGGGGCTTCTGAACACTGAAGCTTTCTTT	CASSQEAGLLNTEAFF
.	TRBV19	TRBJ1-6	.	TGTGCCGGCAGCCGGGACGGAACCTCACCCCTCCACTTT	CAGSRDGTSPLHF
TRBD1	TRBV6-1	TRBJ1-6	.	TGTGCCAGCAGTGGAGGGACAGGGAATAATTCACCCCTCCACTTT	CASSGGTGNNSPLHF
.	TRBV9	TRBJ2-7	.	TGTGCCAGCAGCGGGGGGGCTAAAACCTACGAGCAGTACTTC	CASSGGAKTYEQYF
.	TRBV6-6	TRBJ2-7	.	TGTGCCAGCAGTTGGGGTGGGGCCAGACACTACGAGCAGTACTTC	CASSWGGARHYEQYF
TRBD1	TRBV27	TRBJ2-2	.	TGTGCCAGCAGTTTAGATGGGACAGGGTCCGCCGGGGAGCTGTTTTTT	CASSLDGTGSAGELFF
TRBD1	TRBV4-1	TRBJ1-2	.	TGCGCCAGCAGGCCGGGGACAGGGGATAGGGGTGGCTACACCTTC	CASRPGTGDRGGYTF
.	TRBV10-1	TRBJ2-3	once	TGCGCCAGCAGTGGGCAGGGGATTTTCACAGATACGCAGTATTTT	CASSGQGIFTDTQYF
TRBD1	TRBV4-2	TRBJ2-3	.	TGTGCCAGCAGCCGAGACCAACAGGGGACGACAGATACGCAGTATTTT	CASSRDQQGTTDTQYF
.	TRBV6-5	TRBJ1-4	.	TGTGCCAGCAGTTTCGCTTTAACTAATGAAAAACTGTTTTTT	CASSFALTNEKLFF
.	TRBV28	TRBJ1-5	.	TGTGCCAGCAGTTCTGGGCATAATAGCAATCAGCCCCAGCATTTT	CASSSGHNSNQPQHF
.	TRBV19	TRBJ1-3	medium-sized	TGTGCCAGTAGTATATCGGGGATGTCTGGAAACACCATATATTTT	CASSISGMSGNTIYF
TRBD1	TRBV14	TRBJ2-2	.	TGTGCCAGCAGCCAGAACCGGGACAGGGGGCGCGGGGAGCTGTTTTTT	CASSQNRDRGRGELFF
.	TRBV6-6	TRBJ2-1	.	TGTGCCAGCAGTTCGCCTAGAGGGGGGGGGACCAATGAGCAGTTCTTC	CASSSPRGGGTNEQFF
.	TRBV9	TRBJ1-5	.	TGTGCCAGCAGCCCCGGACCAAGCGGGCAGCCCCAGCATTTT	CASSPGPSGQPQHF
TRBD1	TRBV6-6	TRBJ1-2	.	TGTGCCAGCACGGGACAGTATGGCTACACCTTC	CASTGQYGYTF
TRBD1	TRBV27	TRBJ1-5	.	TGTGCCAGCAGCCAGACGACAGGGCTCCAGCCCCAGCATTTT	CASSQTTGLQPQHF
TRBD1	TRBV5-1	TRBJ2-1	.	TGCGCCAGCAGCCCCCAAGTGACAGGGGGCAATGAGCAGTTCTTC	CASSPQVTGGNEQFF
.	TRBV5-1	TRBJ2-7	.	TGCGCCAGCAGCCAGACTAGTTTCTCCTACGAGCAGTACTTC	CASSQTSFSYEQYF
.	TRBV5-1	TRBJ1-4	once	TGCGCCAGCAGGCTCGGTACAGACGTGCGGGTAAAACTGTTTTTT	CASRLGTDVRVKLFF